The 30 T cell receptor beta chains below all came from one sample that was sequenced in a study of cytomegalovirus exposure and HLA in healthy donors. Sequenced by immunoSEQ multiplex PCR; TCRdb stores in-frame clones only, minus some. This sample has over 150,000 clones, with roughly 90% found just once. Material for sequencing was PBMCs. All receptors come from a woman aged 18-30 years in good health and CMV-seropositive.

V gene TRBV5-1 combines with J gene TRBJ2-2; 11 bases are a match to TRBD2. V gave up 4 bases and J gave up 5 bases; unmatched junction bases: 10. Germline V lookup: CDR1 SGHRS, CDR2 YFSETQ. The CDR3 runs 17 residues. CDR3 DNA: TGCGCCAGCAGCCCGCGACCGGGACTAGCGGATACCGGGGAGCTGTTTTTT. Translation gives CASSPRPGLADTGELFF.

This clone is a singleton in its sample. This chain links TRBV30 with TRBJ2-7; the D gene is possibly TRBD2 (6 bases). V was clipped by 2 bases and J by 3 bases, with 11 bases between them. The germline CDR1 and CDR2 sequences are GTSNPN and SVGIG (reference sequence). The CDR3 spans 13 residues. This chain's CDR3 is CAWSQGGFYEQYF. The CDR3 DNA reads as TGTGCCTGGAGTCAGGGAGGTTTCTACGAGCAGTACTTC.

This rearrangement joins TRBV11-3 to TRBJ1-5, with a possible D match to TRBD1 (5 bases). Deletions cut 2 bases from V and 10 bases from J, with 12 bases between. The CDR3 has 13 amino acids. Germline values: CDR1 SGHNT, CDR2 YENEEA. For the CDR3, the DNA is TGTGCCAGCAGCTTACGGTTCGGGGGACCCCAGCATTTT. Translating it yields CASSLRFGGPQHF. The full variable domain, its missing parts supplied by reference TRBV11-3 and TRBJ1-5, is EAGVVQSPRYKIIEKKQPVAFWCNPISGHNTLYWYLQNLGQGPELLIRYENEEAVDDSQLPKDRFSAERLKGVDSTLKIQPAELGDSAVYLCASSLRFGGPQHFGDGTRLSIL.

This chain connects TRBV6-5 to TRBJ2-3; 9 bases are a match to TRBD1. CDR1 MNHEY and CDR2 SVGAGI come from the germline V gene. J was trimmed by 3 bases and V by 2 bases; bases with no gene match: 0. The length of the CDR3 is 14 residues. The CDR3 DNA sequence: TGTGCCAGCAGTTACGGGACAGGGACAGATACGCAGTATTTT. Amino acids: CASSYGTGTDTQYF.

This rearrangement joins TRBV7-8 to TRBJ1-5, with no clear D. V lost 8 bases and J lost 1, with 9 bases in between. The CDR3 loop spans 13 amino acids. Germline assignment: CDR1 SGHVS and CDR2 FQNEAQ. DNA of the CDR3: TGTGCCAGCTCTTCTTCCAGCAATCAGCCCCAGCATTTT. It yields the protein CASSSSSNQPQHF.

The rearrangement links TRBV28 to TRBJ1-1; D gene ambiguous. The germline V gene encodes CDR1 MDHEN and CDR2 SYDVKM. The CDR3 is 15 amino acids. The ends were cut back, 3 bases at V and 5 bases at J, with 16 bases in the middle. CDR3 in amino acids: CASSLSLGRGTEAFF. CDR3 nucleotide sequence: TGTGCCAGCAGTTTGTCGTTAGGGAGAGGAACTGAAGCTTTCTTT.

The chain has TRBV19 and TRBJ1-1, with 8 nucleotides matching TRBD1. V shed 7 bases, J shed 1 base, and the junction held 11 bases outside the gene matches. Germline CDR1 and CDR2: LNHDA and SQIVND (reference sequence). This CDR3 contains 16 residues. DNA of the CDR3: TGTGCCAGTACCCCAGGAGTAGGACAGGGGAACACTGAAGCTTTCTTT. Translating gives CASTPGVGQGNTEAFF.

This chain links TRBV27 with TRBJ2-3, with TRBD1 as a possible D gene (6 bases). This CDR3 has 14 amino acids. Trimming left V 6 bases short and J 3 bases short, with 13 bases between. Germline loops: CDR1 MNHEY, CDR2 SMNVEV (reference sequence). In DNA form, the CDR3 reads TGTGCCAGCAGCACTCACGGACAGACAGATACGCAGTATTTT. Protein sequence: CASSTHGQTDTQYF.

The genes are TRBV11-2 and TRBJ2-1; possible D gene TRBD2, 6 bases. CDR3 length: 17 residues. V was cut by 5 bases and J by 4 bases, with 21 bases left in between. CDR1 is SGHAT, CDR2 FQNNGV, per germline. The CDR3 DNA reads TGTGCCAGCAGCCAACCTTTGTTGGAGGGCCGTTACAATGAGCAGTTCTTC. This codes for CASSQPLLEGRYNEQFF.

This chain's CDR3 is CASSSGTGAKFF. Written as DNA, the CDR3 is TGTGCCAGCAGTTCCGGGACAGGGGCTAAGTTCTTC. The V and J genes are TRBV7-2 and TRBJ2-1; 10 bases match TRBD1. CDR3 size: 12 residues. V was clipped by 6 bases and J by 14 bases; unmatched bases: 7. From germline, CDR1 is SGHTA and CDR2 FQGNSA. The full variable domain, its missing parts supplied by reference TRBV7-2 and TRBJ2-1, is GAGVSQSPSNKVTEKGKDVELRCDPISGHTALYWYRQSLGQGLEFLIYFQGNSAPDKSGLPSDRFSAERTGGSVSTLTIQRTQQEDSAVYLCASSSGTGAKFFGPGTRLTVL.

This chain connects TRBV5-1 to TRBJ2-1; 8 nucleotides line up with TRBD2. Germline values: CDR1 SGHRS, CDR2 YFSETQ. This CDR3 is 14 amino acids long. Losses at the gene ends were 0 bases for V and 16 bases for J; bases not matched to a gene: 12. In DNA, the CDR3 is TGCGCCAGCAGCTTGGTGATTAGCGGGGAGAATTACTTCTTC. Protein sequence: CASSLVISGENYFF.

The V gene is TRBV21-1, the J gene TRBJ2-1; the DNA was not compared with TRBD2, the D call given in the table. TRBV21-1 is given as a pseudogene. This CDR3 spans 20 amino acids. Written as DNA, the CDR3 is TGTGCCAGCAGCAGCGCCTGGGGACTAGCCGATCAAGGTTCCTACAATGAGCAGTTCTTC. Translation gives CASSSAWGLADQGSYNEQFF.

This rearrangement joins TRBV6-5 to TRBJ2-5, with D tentatively TRBD2 (5 bases). The CDR3 runs to 16 residues. V shed 4 bases and J shed 5 bases, with 20 bases lying between them. In germline, CDR1 is MNHEY, CDR2 SVGAGI. The CDR3 nucleotides are TGTGCCAGCAGTTCCTTCGGGATGGGTCAAATTGAGACCCAGTACTTC. This translates into CASSSFGMGQIETQYF.

This clone is a singleton in its sample. The gene calls are TRBV5-1 and TRBJ1-2; 7 positions agree with TRBD1. Trimming removed 4 bases from V and 0 bases from J; junction bases left unmatched: 6. The germline CDR1 and CDR2 sequences are SGHRS and YFSETQ. This CDR3 has 15 residues. The CDR3 DNA reads TGCGCCAGCAGCGTGGATACAGGGGCTAACTATGGCTACACCTTC. Protein: CASSVDTGANYGYTF.

The count of this clone is one. The chain combines TRBV5-6 with TRBJ2-7; D possibly corresponds to TRBD2 (5 bases). The CDR3 length is 14 residues. CDR1 is SGHDT and CDR2 is YYEEEE in the germline V gene. V was pared by 2 bases and J by 2 bases, with 11 bases between. The DNA of the CDR3 is TGTGCCAGCAGCTTAGTTCGGGGAACCTACGAGCAGTACTTC. It specifies CASSLVRGTYEQYF.

This chain links TRBV18 with TRBJ2-5; 8 bases fit TRBD2. V shed 7 bases, J shed 4 bases, and the junction held 5 bases outside the gene matches. CDR1 KGHSH and CDR2 LQKENI come from the germline V gene. The CDR3 consists of 13 residues. CDR3 protein: CASLPRGGETQYF. The CDR3 DNA sequence: TGTGCCAGCTTACCCCGGGGGGGAGAGACCCAGTACTTC. Complete variable domain (other parts from reference TRBV18 and TRBJ2-5): NAGVMQNPRHLVRRRGQEARLRCSPMKGHSHVYWYRQLPEEGLKFMVYLQKENIIDESGMPKERFSAEFPKEGPSILRIQQVVRGDSAAYFCASLPRGGETQYFGPGTRLLVL.

The gene calls are TRBV28 and TRBJ1-5; D is uncertain. The CDR3 spans 12 residues. Trimming shortened V by 6 bases and J by 3 bases, and 6 bases separated the two germline ends. In germline, CDR1 is MDHEN, CDR2 SYDVKM. CDR3 bases: TGTGCCAGCAGACAGCTCAATCAGCCCCAGCATTTT. Residues: CASRQLNQPQHF. The full variable domain, completed using reference TRBV28 and TRBJ1-5, is DVKVTQSSRYLVKRTGEKVFLECVQDMDHENMFWYRQDPGLGLRLIYFSYDVKMKEKGDIPEGYSVSREKKERFSLILESASTNQTSMYLCASRQLNQPQHFGDGTRLSIL.

As to this clone: The sample holds other DNA sequences that translate to the same CDR3. The chain has TRBV6-5 and TRBJ2-3, with 9 bases fitting TRBD2. The CDR3 length is 14 residues. The germline gives CDR1 MNHEY, CDR2 SVGAGI. Unmatched junction bases numbered 7, after V lost 6 bases and J lost 6 bases. The CDR3 protein is CASRPGLAADTQYF. CDR3 DNA sequence: TGTGCCAGCAGACCGGGACTAGCAGCGGATACGCAGTATTTT.

The DNA of the CDR3 is TGCGCCAGCAGCCAAGATAGCCTAGCAGTTAGCACAGATACGCAGTATTTT. It codes for CASSQDSLAVSTDTQYF. The V and J genes are TRBV4-3 and TRBJ2-3, with D possibly TRBD2 on 5 matching bases. Germline V CDR1 and CDR2: LGHNA, YSLEER. V lost 0 bases and J 0 bases, leaving 13 bases between the germline ends. The CDR3 contains 17 residues.

V usage is TRBV25-1 and J usage is TRBJ1-4, with 8 bases lining up with TRBD1. The CDR3 runs 14 residues. Germline-derived CDR1 and CDR2 are MGHDK and SYGVNS. Trimming removed 8 bases from V and 12 bases from J; junction bases left unmatched: 14. The CDR3 reads CASRPDRGGYELFF. Here the CDR3 DNA reads TGTGCCAGCCGCCCAGACAGGGGAGGATACGAACTGTTTTTT.

This chain joins TRBV6-6 and TRBJ2-7, with TRBD2 matching over 11 bases. V lost 0 bases, J lost 1 base, and 2 bases stayed unmatched. Germline CDR1 reads MNHNY; CDR2 reads SVGAGI (reference sequence). The CDR3 sequence is 16 residues long. The CDR3 DNA reads as TGTGCCAGCAGTTACTCCGGGACTAGCGGTTCCTACGAGCAGTACTTC. Translation gives CASSYSGTSGSYEQYF.

Note on this clone: This specimen includes other DNA sequences encoding the same CDR3. The CDR3 DNA is TGCGCCAGCAGCTTTAGCACCGGGGAGCTGTTTTTT. The encoded protein is CASSFSTGELFF. The chain links TRBV5-1 to TRBJ2-2; D is unresolved. CDR3 size: 12 residues. V lost 2 bases to trimming and J lost 4 bases, with 3 bases between them. The germline CDR1 and CDR2 sequences are SGHRS and YFSETQ.

The genes are TRBV19 and TRBJ2-7; D perhaps matches TRBD2 (6 bases). The CDR3 runs to 15 residues. Germline V gives CDR1 LNHDA, CDR2 SQIVND (reference sequence). V lost 1 base and J 4 bases, leaving 14 bases between the germline ends. CDR3 in DNA: TGTGCCAGTAGTATAGGATGGGGGGAAAGGTACGAGCAGTACTTC. Protein sequence: CASSIGWGERYEQYF.

V gene TRBV7-9 combines with J gene TRBJ2-5; TRBD1 aligns across 7 bases. Germline trimming cut 5 bases from V and 0 bases from J; bases unmatched to any gene: 6. The CDR3 is made up of 15 amino acids. CDR1 SEHNR and CDR2 FQNEAQ come from the germline V gene (reference sequence). CDR3: CASSPTGTDQETQYF. The DNA of the CDR3 is TGTGCCAGCAGCCCAACCGGGACAGACCAAGAGACCCAGTACTTC.

This chain links TRBV7-9 with TRBJ2-3; 11 bases align to TRBD2. This CDR3 region has 18 residues. Per the germline V gene, CDR1 is SEHNR and CDR2 is FQNEAQ (reference sequence). Trimming at V came to 7 bases and at J to 2 bases, leaving 14 bases not matched to a gene. CDR3 sequence reads: CASTRGIAGGPATDTQYF. The CDR3 region has the DNA TGTGCCAGCACCCGGGGGATAGCGGGAGGGCCCGCCACAGATACGCAGTATTTT.

This clone was detected once. This chain connects TRBV28 to TRBJ2-7, with 9 bases aligning to TRBD1. From germline, CDR1 is MDHEN and CDR2 SYDVKM. After removal of 3 bases from V and 5 bases from J, the junction contained 8 bases not matched to a gene. The CDR3 has 15 residues. In nucleotides, the CDR3 is TGTGCCAGCAGTTTTGCGAGGACAGGGGCTCACGAGCAGTACTTC. This encodes CASSFARTGAHEQYF.

The rearrangement joins TRBV5-1 to TRBJ2-3, with 9 bases lining up with TRBD2. The J segment lost 2 bases and the V segment lost 2 bases, leaving 6 bases of the junction unmatched. The germline gives CDR1 SGHRS, CDR2 YFSETQ. The CDR3 length is 16 residues. CDR3 bases: TGCGCCAGCAGCTTCGCTTTAGCGGGAGTCACAGATACGCAGTATTTT. It specifies CASSFALAGVTDTQYF.

J is TRBJ2-7 and V is TRBV6-5; 8 bases align to TRBD1. V dropped 4 bases and J dropped 5; count of bases not matched to a gene: 7. The CDR3 is 14 residues long. The germline CDR1 and CDR2 sequences are MNHEY and SVGAGI. In DNA form, the CDR3 reads TGTGCCAGCAGTTCCCTAGGACAGGGCCACGAGCAGTACTTC. It codes for CASSSLGQGHEQYF.

V gene TRBV7-9 combines with J gene TRBJ2-7; the D gene is possibly TRBD1 (6 bases). V lost 5 bases and J lost 1, with 18 bases in between. The CDR3 is made up of 16 amino acids. Looked up from germline, CDR1 is SEHNR and CDR2 is FQNEAQ (reference sequence). CDR3 nucleotide sequence: TGTGCCAGCAGCCTCACCGGGACACACAGGTCCTACGAGCAGTACTTC. Amino acid sequence: CASSLTGTHRSYEQYF.

The chain combines TRBV30 with TRBJ1-5, with D possibly TRBD1 on 5 matching bases. Germline V gene data show CDR1 as GTSNPN and CDR2 as SVGIG (reference sequence). The V end was cut by 3 bases, the J end by 7 bases, with 13 bases between. This CDR3 is 13 amino acids long. This chain's CDR3 is CAWSAGGDQPQHF. The CDR3 nucleotides are TGTGCCTGGAGCGCCGGGGGAGACCAGCCCCAGCATTTT.